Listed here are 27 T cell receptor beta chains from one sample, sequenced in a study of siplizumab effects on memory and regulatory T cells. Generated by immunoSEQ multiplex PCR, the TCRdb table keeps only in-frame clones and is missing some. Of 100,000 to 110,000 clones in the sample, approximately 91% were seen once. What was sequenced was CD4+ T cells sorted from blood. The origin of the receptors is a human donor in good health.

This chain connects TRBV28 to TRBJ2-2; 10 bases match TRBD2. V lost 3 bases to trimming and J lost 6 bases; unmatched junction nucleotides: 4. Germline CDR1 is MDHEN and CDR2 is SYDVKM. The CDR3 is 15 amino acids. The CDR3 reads CASSFSGGASGELFF. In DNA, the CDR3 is TGTGCCAGCAGTTTCAGCGGGGGGGCATCCGGGGAGCTGTTTTTT. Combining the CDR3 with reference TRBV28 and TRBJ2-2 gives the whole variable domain DVKVTQSSRYLVKRTGEKVFLECVQDMDHENMFWYRQDPGLGLRLIYFSYDVKMKEKGDIPEGYSVSREKKERFSLILESASTNQTSMYLCASSFSGGASGELFFGEGSRLTVL.

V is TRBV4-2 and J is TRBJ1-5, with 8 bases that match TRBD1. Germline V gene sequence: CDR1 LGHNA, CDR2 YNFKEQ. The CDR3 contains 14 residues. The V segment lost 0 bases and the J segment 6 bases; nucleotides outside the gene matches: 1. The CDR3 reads CASSQDRGRQPQHF. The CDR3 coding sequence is TGTGCCAGCAGCCAAGACAGGGGGCGTCAGCCCCAGCATTTT.

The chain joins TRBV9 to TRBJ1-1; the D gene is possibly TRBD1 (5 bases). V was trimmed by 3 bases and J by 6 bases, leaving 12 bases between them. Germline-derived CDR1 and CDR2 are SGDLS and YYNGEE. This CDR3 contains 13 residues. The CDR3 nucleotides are TGTGCCAGCAGCGCGAGGGACGGATCTGAAGCTTTCTTT. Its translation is CASSARDGSEAFF.

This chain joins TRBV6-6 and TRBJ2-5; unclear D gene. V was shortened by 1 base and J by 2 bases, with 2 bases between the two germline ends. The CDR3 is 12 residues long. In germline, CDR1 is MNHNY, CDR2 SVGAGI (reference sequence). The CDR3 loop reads CASSYFQETQYF. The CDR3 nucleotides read TGTGCCAGCAGTTACTTTCAAGAGACCCAGTACTTC.

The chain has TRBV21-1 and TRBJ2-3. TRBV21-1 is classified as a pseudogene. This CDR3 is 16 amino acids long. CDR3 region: CASRRDTGTLTDTQYF. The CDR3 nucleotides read TGTGCCAGCAGACGAGATACCGGGACCCTCACAGATACGCAGTATTTT.

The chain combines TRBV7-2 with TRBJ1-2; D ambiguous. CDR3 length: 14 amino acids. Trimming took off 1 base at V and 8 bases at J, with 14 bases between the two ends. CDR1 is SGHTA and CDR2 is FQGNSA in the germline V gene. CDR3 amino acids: CASSLVYLSSGYTF. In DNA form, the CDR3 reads TGTGCCAGCAGCTTAGTCTATCTATCAAGCGGCTACACCTTC.

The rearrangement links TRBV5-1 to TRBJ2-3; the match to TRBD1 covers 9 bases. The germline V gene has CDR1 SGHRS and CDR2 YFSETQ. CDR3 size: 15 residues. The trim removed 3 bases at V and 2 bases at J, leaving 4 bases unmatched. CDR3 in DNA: TGCGCCAGCAGCTCGTACAGGGGGCCCACAGATACGCAGTATTTT. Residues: CASSSYRGPTDTQYF. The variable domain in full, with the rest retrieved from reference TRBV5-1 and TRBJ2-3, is KAGVTQTPRYLIKTRGQQVTLSCSPISGHRSVSWYQQTPGQGLQFLFEYFSETQRNKGNFPGRFSGRQFSNSRSEMNVSTLELGDSALYLCASSSYRGPTDTQYFGPGTRLTVL.

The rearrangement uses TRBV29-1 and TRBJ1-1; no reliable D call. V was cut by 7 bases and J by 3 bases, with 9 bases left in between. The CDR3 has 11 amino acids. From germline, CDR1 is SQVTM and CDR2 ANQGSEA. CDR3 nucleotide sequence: TGCAGCGGTCAGCTGGACACTGAAGCTTTCTTT. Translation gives CSGQLDTEAFF.

CDR3 in amino acids: CASSTWTSGSYNEQFF. The CDR3 DNA reads TGTGCCAGCAGTACTTGGACTAGCGGATCCTACAATGAGCAGTTCTTC. The J gene is TRBJ2-1, the V gene TRBV28; 10 bases agree with TRBD2. The J segment lost 1 base and the V segment lost 5 bases, leaving 5 bases of the junction unmatched. Germline V gene data show CDR1 as MDHEN and CDR2 as SYDVKM. The CDR3 length is 16 residues.

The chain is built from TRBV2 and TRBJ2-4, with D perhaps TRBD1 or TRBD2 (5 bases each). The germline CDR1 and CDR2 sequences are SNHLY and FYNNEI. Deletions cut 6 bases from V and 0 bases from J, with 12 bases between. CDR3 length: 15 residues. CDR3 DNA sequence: TGTGCCAGCAGAAGACCAGGGACAGCCAAAAACATTCAGTACTTC. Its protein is CASRRPGTAKNIQYF.

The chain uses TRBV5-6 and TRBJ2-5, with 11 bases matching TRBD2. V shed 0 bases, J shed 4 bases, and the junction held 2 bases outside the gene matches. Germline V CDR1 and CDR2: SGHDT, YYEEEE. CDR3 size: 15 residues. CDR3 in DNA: TGTGCCAGCAGCTTGGGACTAGCGGGGAGAGAGACCCAGTACTTC. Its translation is CASSLGLAGRETQYF.

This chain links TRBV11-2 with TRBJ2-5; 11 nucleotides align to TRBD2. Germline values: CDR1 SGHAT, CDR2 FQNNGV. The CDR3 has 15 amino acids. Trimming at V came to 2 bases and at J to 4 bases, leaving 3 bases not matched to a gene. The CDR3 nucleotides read TGTGCCAGCAGCTTAATTAGCGGGGGGGTAGAGACCCAGTACTTC. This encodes CASSLISGGVETQYF.

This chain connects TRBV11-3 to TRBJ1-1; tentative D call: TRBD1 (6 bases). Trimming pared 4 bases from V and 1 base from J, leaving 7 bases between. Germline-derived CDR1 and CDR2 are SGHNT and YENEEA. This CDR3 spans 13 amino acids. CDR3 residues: CASSWTANTEAFF. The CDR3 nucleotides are TGTGCCAGCAGCTGGACAGCGAACACTGAAGCTTTCTTT.

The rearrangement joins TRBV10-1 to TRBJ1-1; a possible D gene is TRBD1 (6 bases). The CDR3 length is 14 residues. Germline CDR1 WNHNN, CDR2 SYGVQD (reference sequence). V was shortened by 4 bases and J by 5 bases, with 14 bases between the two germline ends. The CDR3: CASSGEQGRTEAFF. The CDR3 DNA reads TGCGCCAGCAGTGGGGAGCAGGGGAGAACTGAAGCTTTCTTT.

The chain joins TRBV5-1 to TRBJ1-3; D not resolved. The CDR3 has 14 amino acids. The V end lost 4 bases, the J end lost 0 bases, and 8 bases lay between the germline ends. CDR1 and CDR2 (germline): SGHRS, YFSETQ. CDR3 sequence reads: CASSVGNSGNTIYF. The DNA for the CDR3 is TGCGCCAGCAGCGTCGGGAACTCTGGAAACACCATATATTTT.

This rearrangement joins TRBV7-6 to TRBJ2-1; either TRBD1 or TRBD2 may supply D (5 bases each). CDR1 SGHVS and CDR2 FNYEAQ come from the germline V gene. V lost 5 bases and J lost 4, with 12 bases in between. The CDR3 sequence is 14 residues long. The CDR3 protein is CASSQGPGYNEQFF. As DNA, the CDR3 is TGTGCCAGCAGCCAGGGTCCGGGGTACAATGAGCAGTTCTTC.

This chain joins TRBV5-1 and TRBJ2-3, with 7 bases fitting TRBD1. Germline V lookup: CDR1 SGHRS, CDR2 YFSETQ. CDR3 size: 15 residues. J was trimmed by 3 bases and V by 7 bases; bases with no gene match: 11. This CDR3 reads CASRTTGEMTDTQYF. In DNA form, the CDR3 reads TGCGCCAGCCGCACAACAGGGGAGATGACAGATACGCAGTATTTT.

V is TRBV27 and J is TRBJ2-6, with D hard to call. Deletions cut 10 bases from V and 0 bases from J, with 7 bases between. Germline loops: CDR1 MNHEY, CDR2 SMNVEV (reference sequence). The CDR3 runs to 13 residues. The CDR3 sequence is CATGGSGANVLTF. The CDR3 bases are TGTGCCACCGGTGGCTCTGGGGCCAACGTCCTGACTTTC.

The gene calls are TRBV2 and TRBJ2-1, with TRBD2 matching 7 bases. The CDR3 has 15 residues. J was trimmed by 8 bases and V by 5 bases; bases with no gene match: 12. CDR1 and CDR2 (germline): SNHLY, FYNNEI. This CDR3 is CASSRLLTSEDEQFF. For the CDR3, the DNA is TGTGCCAGCAGTCGCCTACTTACTAGCGAGGATGAGCAGTTCTTC.

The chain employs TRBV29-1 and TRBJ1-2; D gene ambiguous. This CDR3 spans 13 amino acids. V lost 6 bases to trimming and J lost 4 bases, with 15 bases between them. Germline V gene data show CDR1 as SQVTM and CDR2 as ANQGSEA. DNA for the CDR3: TGCAGCGTGCCGGTGGGGTTGGGCTATGGCTACACCTTC. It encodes CSVPVGLGYGYTF. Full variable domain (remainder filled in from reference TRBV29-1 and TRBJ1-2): SAVISQKPSRDICQRGTSLTIQCQVDSQVTMMFWYRQQPGQSLTLIATANQGSEATYESGFVIDKFPISRPNLTFSTLTVSNMSPEDSSIYLCSVPVGLGYGYTFGSGTRLTVV.

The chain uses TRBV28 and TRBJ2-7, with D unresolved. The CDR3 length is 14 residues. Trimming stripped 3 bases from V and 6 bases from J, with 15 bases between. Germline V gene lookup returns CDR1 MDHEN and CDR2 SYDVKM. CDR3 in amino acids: CASSFNVKDIEQYF. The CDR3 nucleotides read TGTGCCAGCAGTTTCAATGTCAAAGATATCGAGCAGTACTTC.

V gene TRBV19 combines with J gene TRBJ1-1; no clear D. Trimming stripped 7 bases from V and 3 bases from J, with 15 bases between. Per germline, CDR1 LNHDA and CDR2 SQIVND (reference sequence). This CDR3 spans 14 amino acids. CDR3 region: CASTSNWLDTEAFF. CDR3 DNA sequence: TGTGCCAGTACCTCCAACTGGCTGGACACTGAAGCTTTCTTT.

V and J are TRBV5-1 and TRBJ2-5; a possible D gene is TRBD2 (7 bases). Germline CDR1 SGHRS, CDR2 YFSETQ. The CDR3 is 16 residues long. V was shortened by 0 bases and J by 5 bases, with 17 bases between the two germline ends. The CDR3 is CASSLEGGPVGETQYF. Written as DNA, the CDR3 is TGCGCCAGCAGCTTGGAGGGGGGGCCGGTCGGTGAGACCCAGTACTTC.

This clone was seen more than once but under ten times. The CDR3 sequence: CASSEGMGGGYTF. The CDR3 coding sequence is TGTGCCAGCAGTGAAGGTATGGGAGGGGGCTACACCTTC. V usage is TRBV6-1 and J usage is TRBJ1-2; no definite D call. The CDR3 contains 13 residues. V shed 1 base and J shed 8 bases, with 11 bases lying between them. The germline V gene encodes CDR1 MNHNS and CDR2 SASEGT.

The CDR3 sequence is CASRKRPGVGTEAFF. The DNA for the CDR3 is TGTGCCAGCCGAAAGCGACCAGGGGTGGGAACTGAAGCTTTCTTT. V is TRBV6-5 and J is TRBJ1-1; perhaps TRBD1 as D (6 bases). The CDR3 is 15 amino acids. Germline V gene data show CDR1 as MNHEY and CDR2 as SVGAGI. Trimming removed 8 bases at V and 5 bases at J, with 21 bases between.

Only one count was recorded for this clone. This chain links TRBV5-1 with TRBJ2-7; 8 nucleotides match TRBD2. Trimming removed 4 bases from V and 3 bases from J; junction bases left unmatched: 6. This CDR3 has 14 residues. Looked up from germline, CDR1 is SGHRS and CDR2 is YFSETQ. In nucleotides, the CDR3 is TGCGCCAGCAGCGACACCGGGACTAGCTACGAGCAGTACTTC. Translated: CASSDTGTSYEQYF.

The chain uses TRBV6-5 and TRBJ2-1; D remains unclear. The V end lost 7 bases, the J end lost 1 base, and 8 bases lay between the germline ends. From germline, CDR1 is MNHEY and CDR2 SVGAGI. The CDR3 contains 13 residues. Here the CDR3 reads CASTSRSYNEQFF. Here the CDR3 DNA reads TGTGCCAGCACCAGTCGGTCCTACAATGAGCAGTTCTTC.